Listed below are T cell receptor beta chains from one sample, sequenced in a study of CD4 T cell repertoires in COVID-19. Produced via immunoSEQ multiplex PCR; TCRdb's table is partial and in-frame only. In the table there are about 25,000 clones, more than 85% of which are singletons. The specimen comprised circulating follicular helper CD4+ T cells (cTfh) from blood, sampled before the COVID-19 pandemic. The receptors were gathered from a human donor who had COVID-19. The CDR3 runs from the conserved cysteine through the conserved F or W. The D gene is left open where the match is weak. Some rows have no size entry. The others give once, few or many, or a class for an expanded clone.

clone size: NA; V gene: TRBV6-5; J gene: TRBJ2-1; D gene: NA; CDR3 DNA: TGTGCCAGCACCCCCCCGACAGGTGGCTACAATGAGCAGTTCTTC; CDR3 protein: CASTPPTGGYNEQFF
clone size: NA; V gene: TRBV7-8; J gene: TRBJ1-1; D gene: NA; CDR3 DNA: TGTGCCAGCAGCCTAACACAGGGGAACACTGAAGCTTTCTTT; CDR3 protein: CASSLTQGNTEAFF
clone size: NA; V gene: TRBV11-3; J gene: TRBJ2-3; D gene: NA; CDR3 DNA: TGTGCCAGCAGCTTCCAGGGGCAGGATACGCAGTATTTT; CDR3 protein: CASSFQGQDTQYF
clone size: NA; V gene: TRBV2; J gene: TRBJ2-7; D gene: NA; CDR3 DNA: TGTGCCAGCAGGGGAGATTATAAGGTCCACGAGCAGTACTTC; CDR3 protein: CASRGDYKVHEQYF
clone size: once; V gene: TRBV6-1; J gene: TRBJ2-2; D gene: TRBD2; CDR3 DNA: TGTGCCAGCAAGCGGGGCGGGACCGGGGAGCTGTTTTTT; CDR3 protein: CASKRGGTGELFF
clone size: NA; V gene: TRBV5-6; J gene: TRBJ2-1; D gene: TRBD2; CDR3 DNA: TGTGCCAGCAGCTTGGGCTTAGCGGGACCCTCCTACAATGAGCAGTTCTTC; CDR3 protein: CASSLGLAGPSYNEQFF
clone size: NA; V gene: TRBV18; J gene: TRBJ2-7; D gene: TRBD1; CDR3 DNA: TGTGCCAGCTCACCAACCGGGACAGTATCCTACGAGCAGTACTTC; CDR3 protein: CASSPTGTVSYEQYF
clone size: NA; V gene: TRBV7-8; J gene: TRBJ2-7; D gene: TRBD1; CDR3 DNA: TGTGCCAGCAGCCCATTATTTAGGGGACAGTCCTACGAGCAGTACTTC; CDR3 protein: CASSPLFRGQSYEQYF
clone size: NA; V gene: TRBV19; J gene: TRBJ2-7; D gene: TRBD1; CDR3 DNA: TGTGCCAGTAGTCCGGGACAGTCCTACGAGCAGTACTTC; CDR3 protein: CASSPGQSYEQYF
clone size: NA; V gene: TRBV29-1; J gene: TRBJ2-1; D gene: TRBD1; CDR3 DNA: TGCAGCGTTGAGGACAGGGATGCCTACAATGAGCAGTTCTTC; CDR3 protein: CSVEDRDAYNEQFF
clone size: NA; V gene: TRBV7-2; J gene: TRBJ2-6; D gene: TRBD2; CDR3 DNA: TGTGCCAGCAGCCGGGGGGGGCGTTCTGGGGCCAACGTCCTGACTTTC; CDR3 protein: CASSRGGRSGANVLTF
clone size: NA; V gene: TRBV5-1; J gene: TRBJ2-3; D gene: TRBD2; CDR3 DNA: TGCGCCAGCAGCTTGGCAGTTAGCGGGGCCTCCACAGATACGCAGTATTTT; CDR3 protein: CASSLAVSGASTDTQYF
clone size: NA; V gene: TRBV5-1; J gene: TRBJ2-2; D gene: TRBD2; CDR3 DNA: TGCGCCAGCAGCTTGGTACTAGCGTCGGGGGAGCTGTTTTTT; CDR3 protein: CASSLVLASGELFF
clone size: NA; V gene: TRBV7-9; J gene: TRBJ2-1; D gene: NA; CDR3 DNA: TGTGCCACCACGAACAGGCGGGCCGGGAGCGACAATGAGCAATTCTTC; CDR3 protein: CATTNRRAGSDNEQFF
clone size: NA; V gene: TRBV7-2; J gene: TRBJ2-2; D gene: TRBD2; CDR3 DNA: TGTGCCAGCAGCTTAGGACTAGCGGGGGGCCGGACCGGGGAGCTGTTTTTT; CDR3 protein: CASSLGLAGGRTGELFF
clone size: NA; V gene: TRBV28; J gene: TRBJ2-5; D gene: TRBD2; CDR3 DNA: TGTGCCAGCAGTTCCGCTGCGGGAGGGCAAGAGACCCAGTACTTC; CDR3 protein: CASSSAAGGQETQYF
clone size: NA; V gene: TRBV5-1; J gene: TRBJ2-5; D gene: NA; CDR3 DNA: TGCGCCAGCAGCCAAAGTCCGGGGGAGCAAGAGACCCAGTACTTC; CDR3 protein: CASSQSPGEQETQYF
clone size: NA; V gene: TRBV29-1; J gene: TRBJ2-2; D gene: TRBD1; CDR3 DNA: TGCAGCGTTGAAATCTGGACAGGGCTAACCGGGGAGCTGTTTTTT; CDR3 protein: CSVEIWTGLTGELFF
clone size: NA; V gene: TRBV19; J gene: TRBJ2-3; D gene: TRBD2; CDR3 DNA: TGTGCCACCTCGACTAGCGGGGGGAAAGATACGCAGTATTTT; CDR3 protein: CATSTSGGKDTQYF
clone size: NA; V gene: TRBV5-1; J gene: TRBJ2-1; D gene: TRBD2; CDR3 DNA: TGCGCCAGCAGCTTCTCTAGCGGGGTGTACAATGAGCAGTTCTTC; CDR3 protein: CASSFSSGVYNEQFF
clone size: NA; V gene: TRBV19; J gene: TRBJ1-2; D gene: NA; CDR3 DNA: TGTGCCAGTAGTATCGTCGGTTTCTATGGCTACACCTTC; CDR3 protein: CASSIVGFYGYTF
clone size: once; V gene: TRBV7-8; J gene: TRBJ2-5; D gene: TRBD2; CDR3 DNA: TGTGCCAGCAGCAAGACTAGCTCTGGGGAGACCCAGTACTTC; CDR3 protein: CASSKTSSGETQYF
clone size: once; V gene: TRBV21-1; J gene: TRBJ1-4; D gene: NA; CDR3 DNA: TGTGCCAGCAGTCCGGGACAGGGAGACGGGGAAAAACTGTTTTTT; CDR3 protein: CASSPGQGDGEKLFF
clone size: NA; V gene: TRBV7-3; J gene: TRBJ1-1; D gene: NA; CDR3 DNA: TGTGCCAGCAGTTATCAGGGGAACACTGAAGCTTTCTTT; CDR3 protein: CASSYQGNTEAFF
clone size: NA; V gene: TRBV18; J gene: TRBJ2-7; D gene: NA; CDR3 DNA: TGTGCCAGCTCACCACTGGAGTCCTACGAGCAGTACTTC; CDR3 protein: CASSPLESYEQYF
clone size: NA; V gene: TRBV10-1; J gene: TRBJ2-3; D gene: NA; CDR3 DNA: TGCGCCAGCAGTCGCGAGGGTGCAGATACGCAGTATTTT; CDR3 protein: CASSREGADTQYF
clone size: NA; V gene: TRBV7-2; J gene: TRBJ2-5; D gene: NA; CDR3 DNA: TGTGCCAGCAGCCCTAGCATTGGGTTGGGGGAGACCCAGTACTTC; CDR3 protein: CASSPSIGLGETQYF
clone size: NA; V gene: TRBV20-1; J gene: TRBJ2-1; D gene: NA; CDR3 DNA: TGCAGTGCTAGCCCTAGAGATGAGCAGTTCTTC; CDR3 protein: CSASPRDEQFF
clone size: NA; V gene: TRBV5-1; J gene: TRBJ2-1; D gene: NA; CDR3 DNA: TGCGCCAGCAGCCGAGGAGGGGGCCTGGATGAGCAGTTCTTC; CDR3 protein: CASSRGGGLDEQFF
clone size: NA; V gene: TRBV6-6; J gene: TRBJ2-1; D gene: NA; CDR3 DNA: TGTGCCAGCAGTTTGGCGGGAAGTGAGCAGTTCTTC; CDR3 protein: CASSLAGSEQFF